The rows below give T cell receptor beta chains drawn from one sample of a study of shared clonotypes between healthy human individuals. Assay: immunoSEQ multiplex PCR; the TCRdb copy retains only in-frame clones and omits some. This sample yields about 2 million clones, of which about 95% are seen a single time; less than 1.5% belongs to the top ten. Sequenced material: naive CD8+ T cells sorted from blood. The source is a man in his late teens or twenties in good health. Both conserved end residues are part of each CDR3. The order of the fields is clone size, J gene, V gene, D gene, CDR3 protein, CDR3 DNA. The D gene is left open where the match is weak. Where a row states a size, it is once, few, many or the class of an expanded clone; other rows omit it.

once TRBJ2-7 TRBV19 . CASSISRGVHEQYF TGTGCCAGTAGTATATCCAGGGGAGTCCACGAGCAGTACTTC
. TRBJ2-7 TRBV2 TRBD2 CASSSTSGNFYEQYF TGTGCCAGCAGTTCTACTAGCGGAAATTTCTACGAGCAGTACTTC
once TRBJ1-2 TRBV14 . CASSQDINYGYTF TGTGCCAGCAGCCAAGATATAAACTATGGCTACACCTTC
. TRBJ1-1 TRBV4-3 . CASSQGFSGADTEAFF TGCGCCAGCAGCCAAGGCTTCTCGGGAGCGGACACTGAAGCTTTCTTT
once TRBJ2-2 TRBV6-5 . CASSYSAGSDGELFF TGTGCCAGCAGTTACTCGGCAGGGAGCGACGGGGAGCTGTTTTTT
. TRBJ2-1 TRBV5-6 TRBD2 CASSLGAGGTSYNEQFF TGTGCCAGCAGCTTGGGAGCGGGAGGGACTTCCTACAATGAGCAGTTCTTC
. TRBJ2-7 TRBV28 . CASSLRSGGDEQYF TGTGCCAGCAGTTTACGCTCAGGGGGGGACGAGCAGTACTTC
. TRBJ1-2 TRBV27 . CASSLSVGASYGYTF TGTGCCAGCAGTTTATCCGTGGGGGCCAGCTATGGCTACACCTTC
. TRBJ2-5 TRBV12-5 . CASGLNPMGKQETQYF TGTGCTAGTGGTTTGAACCCGATGGGAAAGCAAGAGACCCAGTACTTC
once TRBJ2-6 TRBV14 . CASSQALPLSGANVLTF TGTGCCAGCAGCCAGGCGCTACCCCTCTCTGGGGCCAACGTCCTGACTTTC
. TRBJ2-7 TRBV9 TRBD2 CASGTSSLANHPYEQYF TGTGCCAGCGGGACGAGCTCACTAGCGAACCACCCCTACGAGCAGTACTTC
. TRBJ1-5 TRBV27 . CASSLGGRNQPQHF TGTGCCAGCAGTTTGGGGGGCCGCAATCAGCCCCAGCATTTT
. TRBJ2-1 TRBV5-1 . CASSAGILNEQFF TGCGCCAGCAGCGCCGGGATCTTGAATGAGCAGTTCTTC
. TRBJ2-5 TRBV28 TRBD1 CASRRDRALQETQYF TGTGCCAGCAGAAGGGACAGGGCGCTTCAAGAGACCCAGTACTTC
once TRBJ1-2 TRBV4-1 . CASSQGFPDGNYGYTF TGCGCCAGCAGCCAGGGCTTCCCGGACGGGAACTATGGCTACACCTTC
. TRBJ2-7 TRBV28 . CASSIGTPYEQYF TGTGCCAGCAGTATCGGGACACCCTACGAGCAGTACTTC
. TRBJ2-1 TRBV7-9 TRBD2 CASSLASGGPNNEQFF TGTGCCAGCAGCTTAGCTTCGGGGGGGCCTAACAATGAGCAGTTCTTC
. TRBJ2-3 TRBV28 TRBD1 CASSFGTGADTQYF TGTGCCAGCAGTTTTGGGACAGGCGCAGATACGCAGTATTTT
. TRBJ2-3 TRBV2 TRBD2 CASSEGGGGTQYF TGTGCCAGCAGTGAGGGCGGGGGGGGCACGCAGTATTTT
. TRBJ2-7 TRBV7-2 . CASSSEDSYEQYF TGTGCCAGCAGCTCGGAGGATTCCTACGAGCAGTACTTC
. TRBJ2-1 TRBV4-2 . CASSQESEGAEAFGQFF TGTGCCAGCAGCCAAGAGTCGGAGGGCGCCGAAGCTTTCGGGCAGTTCTTC
. TRBJ2-7 TRBV13 . CASSLMTSSYEQYF TGTGCCAGCAGCTTAATGACTAGCTCCTACGAGCAGTACTTC
. TRBJ1-1 TRBV4-1 TRBD1 CASSQGDRVWEAFF TGCGCCAGCAGCCAAGGTGACAGGGTTTGGGAAGCTTTCTTT